The table lists the clone carrying this T cell receptor (beta chain) with a count of one. This specimen comes from a study of shared T cell receptors in the human thymus. Method: immunoSEQ multiplex PCR; TCRdb's copy keeps in-frame clones and lacks some. The repertoire holds about 730,000 clones, with approximately 85% as singletons. V was clipped by 2 bases and J by 1 base, with 16 bases between them. The CDR3 is 17 residues long. Germline V gene lookup returns CDR1 MRHNA and CDR2 SNTAGT. This same sample was also taken into another study, of human thymus T cells. That study reports: Among the donors, all were healthy Finnish infants having corrective surgery for congenital heart defects. Corrective heart surgery yielded the resections from which the thymus tissue came. Use of V and J genes seemed skewed within the thymic and blood repertoires. Related research examined unrelated individuals and reported that their thymic repertoires overlapped highly.

J is TRBJ2-3 and V is TRBV6-4, with D possibly matching TRBD1 (6 bases). Sequencing used thymocytes. The TCR comes from a girl under two years old with a congenital heart defect. CDR3: CASSDNESGARTDTQYF. The CDR3 DNA follows: TGTGCCAGCAGTGACAACGAGTCAGGGGCTCGCACAGATACGCAGTATTTT.